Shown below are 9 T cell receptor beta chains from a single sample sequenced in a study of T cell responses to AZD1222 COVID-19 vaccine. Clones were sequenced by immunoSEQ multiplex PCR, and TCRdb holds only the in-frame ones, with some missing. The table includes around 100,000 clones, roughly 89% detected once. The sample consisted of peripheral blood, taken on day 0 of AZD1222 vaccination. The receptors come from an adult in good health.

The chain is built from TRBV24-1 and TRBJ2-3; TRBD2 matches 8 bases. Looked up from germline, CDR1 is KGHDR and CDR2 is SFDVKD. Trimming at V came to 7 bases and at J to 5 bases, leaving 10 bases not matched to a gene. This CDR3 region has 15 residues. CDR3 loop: CATRRPPAGVDTQYF. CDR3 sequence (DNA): TGTGCCACCAGAAGACCTCCAGCGGGAGTAGATACGCAGTATTTT.

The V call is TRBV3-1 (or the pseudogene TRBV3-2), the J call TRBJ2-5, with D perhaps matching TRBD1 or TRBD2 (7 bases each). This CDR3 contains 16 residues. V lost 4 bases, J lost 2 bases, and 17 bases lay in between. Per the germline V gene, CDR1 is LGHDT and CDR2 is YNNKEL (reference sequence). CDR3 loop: CASSLRGGSGQETQYF. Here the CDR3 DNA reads TGTGCCAGCAGCCTCAGGGGGGGCTCGGGACAAGAGACCCAGTACTTC.

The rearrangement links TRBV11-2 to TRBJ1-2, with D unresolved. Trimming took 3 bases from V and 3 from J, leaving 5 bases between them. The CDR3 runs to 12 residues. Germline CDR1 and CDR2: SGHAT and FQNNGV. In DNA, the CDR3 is TGTGCCAGCAGCTTCGTCGACTATGGCTACACCTTC. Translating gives CASSFVDYGYTF.

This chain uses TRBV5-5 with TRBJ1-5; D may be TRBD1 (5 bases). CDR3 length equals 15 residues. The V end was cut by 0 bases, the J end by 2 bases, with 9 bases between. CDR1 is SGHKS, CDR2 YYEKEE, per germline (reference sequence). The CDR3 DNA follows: TGTGCCAGCAGCTTGGGACAGCAGCGCAATCAGCCCCAGCATTTT. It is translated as CASSLGQQRNQPQHF. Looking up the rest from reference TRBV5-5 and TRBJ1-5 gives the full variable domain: DAGVTQSPTHLIKTRGQQVTLRCSPISGHKSVSWYQQVLGQGPQFIFQYYEKEERGRGNFPDRFSARQFPNYSSELNVNALLLGDSALYLCASSLGQQRNQPQHFGDGTRLSIL.

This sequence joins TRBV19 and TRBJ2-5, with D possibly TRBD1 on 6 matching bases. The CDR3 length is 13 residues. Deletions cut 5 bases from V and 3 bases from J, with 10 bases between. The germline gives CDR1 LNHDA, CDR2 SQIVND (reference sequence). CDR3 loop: CASSFRQEETQYF. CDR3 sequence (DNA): TGTGCCAGTAGTTTTAGACAGGAAGAGACCCAGTACTTC. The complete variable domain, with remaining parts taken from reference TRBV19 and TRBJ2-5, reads DGGITQSPKYLFRKEGQNVTLSCEQNLNHDAMYWYRQDPGQGLRLIYYSQIVNDFQKGDIAEGYSVSREKKESFPLTVTSAQKNPTAFYLCASSFRQEETQYFGPGTRLLVL.

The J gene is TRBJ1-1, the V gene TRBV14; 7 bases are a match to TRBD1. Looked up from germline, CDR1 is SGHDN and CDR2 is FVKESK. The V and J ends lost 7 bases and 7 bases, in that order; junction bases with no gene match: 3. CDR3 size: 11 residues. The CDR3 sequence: CASMQGVEAFF. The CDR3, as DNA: TGTGCCAGCATGCAGGGGGTTGAAGCTTTCTTT. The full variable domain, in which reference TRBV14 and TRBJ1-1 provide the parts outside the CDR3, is EAGVTQFPSHSVIEKGQTVTLRCDPISGHDNLYWYRRVMGKEIKFLLHFVKESKQDESGMPNNRFLAERTGGTYSTLKVQPAELEDSGVYFCASMQGVEAFFGQGTRLTVV.

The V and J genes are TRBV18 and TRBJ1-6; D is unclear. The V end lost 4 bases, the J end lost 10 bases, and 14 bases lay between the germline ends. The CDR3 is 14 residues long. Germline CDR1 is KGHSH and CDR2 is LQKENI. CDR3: CASSQDQTLSPLHF. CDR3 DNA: TGTGCCAGCTCACAGGACCAAACATTATCACCCCTCCACTTT.

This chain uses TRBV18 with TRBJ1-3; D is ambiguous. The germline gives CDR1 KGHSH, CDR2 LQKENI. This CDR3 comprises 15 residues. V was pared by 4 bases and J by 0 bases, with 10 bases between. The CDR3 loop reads CASSRLESSGNTIYF. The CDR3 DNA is TGTGCCAGCTCACGTCTCGAGAGCTCTGGAAACACCATATATTTT. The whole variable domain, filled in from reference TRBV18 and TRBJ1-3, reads NAGVMQNPRHLVRRRGQEARLRCSPMKGHSHVYWYRQLPEEGLKFMVYLQKENIIDESGMPKERFSAEFPKEGPSILRIQQVVRGDSAAYFCASSRLESSGNTIYFGEGSWLTVV.

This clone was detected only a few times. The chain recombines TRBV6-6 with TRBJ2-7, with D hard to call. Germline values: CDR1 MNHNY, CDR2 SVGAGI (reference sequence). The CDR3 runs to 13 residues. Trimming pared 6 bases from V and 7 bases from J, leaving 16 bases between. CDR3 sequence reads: CASSQLVRDEQYF. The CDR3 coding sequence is TGTGCCAGCAGCCAACTCGTAAGGGATGAGCAGTACTTC.